This paragraph covers one T cell receptor beta chain sequence. The antigen remains unidentified. The data were obtained in a study of OX40 agonist ivuxolimab in advanced cancers. Study-level information: Three patients showed partial responses: one hepatocellular carcinoma and two cutaneous melanoma cases. General study results and limits: By week 6 at 0.1 to 3.0 mg/kg, blood CD4+ and CD8+ T cells had expanded clonally. On average, CD8+ T cells showed a greater number of expanded clones than CD4+. In a subset of nonresponders, normalized T-cell clonal expansion was also low.

The CDR3 sequence is 13 residues long. The germline V gene encodes CDR1 MNHEY and CDR2 SMNVEV (reference sequence). The germline V and J ends were trimmed by 4 bases and 4 bases, with 11 bases remaining between them. Data came from immunoSEQ multiplex PCR; TCRdb stores just in-frame clones and leaves some out. The profile shows about 13,000 clones, 82% of them singletons. The receptor's source is an adult with an advanced solid tumor such as melanoma, head and neck, liver or kidney cancer. This chain uses TRBV27 with TRBJ2-7, with a tentative D call TRBD1 (6 bases). Sample: CD4+ or CD8+ T cells sorted from blood, taken in a trial of the OX40 agonist ivuxolimab. The CDR3 region is CASSSAGEYEQYF. The CDR3 nucleotides read TGTGCCAGCAGTTCCGCAGGGGAGTACGAGCAGTACTTC.